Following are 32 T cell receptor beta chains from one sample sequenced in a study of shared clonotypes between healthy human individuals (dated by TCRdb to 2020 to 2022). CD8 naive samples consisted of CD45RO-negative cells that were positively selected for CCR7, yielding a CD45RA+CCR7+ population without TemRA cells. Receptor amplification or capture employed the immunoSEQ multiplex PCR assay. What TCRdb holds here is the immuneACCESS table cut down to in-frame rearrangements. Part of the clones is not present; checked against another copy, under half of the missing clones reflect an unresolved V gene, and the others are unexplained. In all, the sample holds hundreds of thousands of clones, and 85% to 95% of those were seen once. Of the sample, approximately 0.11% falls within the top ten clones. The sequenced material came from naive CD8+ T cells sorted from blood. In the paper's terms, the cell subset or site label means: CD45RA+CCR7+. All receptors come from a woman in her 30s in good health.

CDR3 sequence: CASSIDTRDRDIQYF. Here the CDR3 DNA reads TGTGCCAGTAGTATAGATACCCGGGACCGGGACATTCAGTACTTC. The V gene is TRBV19, the J gene TRBJ2-4; D assignment may be TRBD1 or TRBD2 (5 bases each). V lost 0 bases and J lost 8, with 14 bases in between. The CDR3 consists of 15 residues. Germline V CDR1 and CDR2: LNHDA, SQIVND (reference sequence).

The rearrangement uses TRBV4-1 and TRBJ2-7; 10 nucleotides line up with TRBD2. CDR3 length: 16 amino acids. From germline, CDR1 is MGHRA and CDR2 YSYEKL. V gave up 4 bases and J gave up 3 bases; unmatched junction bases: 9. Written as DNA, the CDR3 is TGCGCCAGCAGCCTCGTAGCGGGAGGCCGAAGCTACGAGCAGTACTTC. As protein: CASSLVAGGRSYEQYF.

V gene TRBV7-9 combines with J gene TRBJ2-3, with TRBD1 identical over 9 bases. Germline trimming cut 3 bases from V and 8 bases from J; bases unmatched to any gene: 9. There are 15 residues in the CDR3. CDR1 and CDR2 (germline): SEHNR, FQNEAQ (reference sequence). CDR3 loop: CASSFGQGRLVTQYF. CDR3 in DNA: TGTGCCAGCAGCTTCGGACAGGGGAGACTAGTTACGCAGTATTTT.

This CDR3 reads CASSQRTGADTEAFF. For the CDR3, the DNA is TGCGCCAGCAGCCAAAGGACAGGGGCAGACACTGAAGCTTTCTTT. V gene TRBV4-1 combines with J gene TRBJ1-1; 9 nucleotides agree with TRBD1. After removal of 2 bases from V and 3 bases from J, the junction contained 4 bases not matched to a gene. In germline, CDR1 is MGHRA, CDR2 YSYEKL. The CDR3 has 15 amino acids.

This CDR3 reads CASSFPVAGEQYF. The CDR3 region has the DNA TGTGCCAGCAGTTTCCCGGTAGCCGGCGAGCAGTACTTC. V usage is TRBV28 and J usage is TRBJ2-5; D is undetermined. The J call may be faulty, since TRBJ2-7 better matches the DNA end. Germline V gene data show CDR1 as MDHEN and CDR2 as SYDVKM. This CDR3 is built from 13 residues.

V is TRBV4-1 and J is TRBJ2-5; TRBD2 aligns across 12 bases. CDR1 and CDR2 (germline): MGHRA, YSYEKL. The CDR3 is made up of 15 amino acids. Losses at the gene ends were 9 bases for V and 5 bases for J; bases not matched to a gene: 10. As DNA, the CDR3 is TGCGCCAGTAAGCGACTAGCGGGAGCGGCGGAGACCCAGTACTTC. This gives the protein CASKRLAGAAETQYF.

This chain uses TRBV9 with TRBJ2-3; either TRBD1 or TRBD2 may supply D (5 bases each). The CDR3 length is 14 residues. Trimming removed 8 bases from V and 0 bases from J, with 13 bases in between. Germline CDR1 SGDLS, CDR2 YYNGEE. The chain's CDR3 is CASSGTSSTDTQYF. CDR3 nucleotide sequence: TGTGCCAGTTCCGGGACGTCAAGCACAGATACGCAGTATTTT. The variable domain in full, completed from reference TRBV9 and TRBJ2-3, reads DSGVTQTPKHLITATGQRVTLRCSPRSGDLSVYWYQQSLDQGLQFLIQYYNGEERAKGNILERFSAQQFPDLHSELNLSSLELGDSALYFCASSGTSSTDTQYFGPGTRLTVL.

This CDR3 is CASSEFWTSGSQSSYEQYF. In DNA, the CDR3 is TGCGCCAGCAGTGAGTTTTGGACTAGCGGGAGCCAAAGCTCCTACGAGCAGTACTTC. The chain links TRBV10-2 to TRBJ2-7, with 13 bases that match TRBD2. This CDR3 region has 19 residues. Germline V gives CDR1 WSHSY, CDR2 SAAADI. V shed 1 base, J shed 0 bases, and the junction held 9 bases outside the gene matches.

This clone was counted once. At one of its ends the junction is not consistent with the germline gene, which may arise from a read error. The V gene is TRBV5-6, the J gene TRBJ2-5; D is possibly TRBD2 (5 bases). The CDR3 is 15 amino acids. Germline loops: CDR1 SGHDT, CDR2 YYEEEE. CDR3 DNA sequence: TGTGCCAGCAGCTTAGGTCCAGGACTCCAAGGGACCCAGTACTTC. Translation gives CASSLGPGLQGTQYF.

CDR3 sequence: CAWSVASVNEQFF. Here the CDR3 DNA reads TGTGCCTGGAGTGTGGCCTCAGTAAATGAGCAGTTCTTC. J is TRBJ2-1 and V is TRBV30, with D uncertain. Germline V gene data show CDR1 as GTSNPN and CDR2 as SVGIG (reference sequence). The ends were cut back, 0 bases at V and 7 bases at J, with 10 bases in the middle. The CDR3 is made up of 13 amino acids. Full variable domain (remainder filled in from reference TRBV30 and TRBJ2-1): SQTIHQWPATLVQPVGSPLSLECTVEGTSNPNLYWYRQAAGRGLQLLFYSVGIGQISSEVPQNLSASRPQDRQFILSSKKLLLSDSGFYLCAWSVASVNEQFFGPGTRLTVL.

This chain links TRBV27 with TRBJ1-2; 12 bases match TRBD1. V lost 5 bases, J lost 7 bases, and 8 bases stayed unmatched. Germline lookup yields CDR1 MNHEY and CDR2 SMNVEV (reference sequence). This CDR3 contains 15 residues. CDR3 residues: CASSLGTGGSSGYTF. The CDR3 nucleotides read TGTGCCAGCAGTCTTGGGACAGGGGGCTCAAGTGGCTACACCTTC.

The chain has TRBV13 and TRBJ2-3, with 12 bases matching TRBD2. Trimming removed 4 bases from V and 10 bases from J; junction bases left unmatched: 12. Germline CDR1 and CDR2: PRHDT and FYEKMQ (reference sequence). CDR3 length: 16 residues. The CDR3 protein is CASSSGLAGAQLSQYF. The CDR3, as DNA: TGTGCCAGCAGCTCGGGACTAGCGGGCGCACAGTTGTCGCAGTATTTT. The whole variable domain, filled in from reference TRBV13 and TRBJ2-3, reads AAGVIQSPRHLIKEKRETATLKCYPIPRHDTVYWYQQGPGQDPQFLISFYEKMQSDKGSIPDRFSAQQFSDYHSELNMSSLELGDSALYFCASSSGLAGAQLSQYFGPGTRLTVL.

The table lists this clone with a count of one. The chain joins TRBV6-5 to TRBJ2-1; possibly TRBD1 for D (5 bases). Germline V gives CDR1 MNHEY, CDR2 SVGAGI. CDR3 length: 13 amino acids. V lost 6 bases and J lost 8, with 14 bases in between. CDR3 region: CASRSLGQYEQFF. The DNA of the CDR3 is TGTGCCAGCAGATCCCTGGGGCAATATGAGCAGTTCTTC.

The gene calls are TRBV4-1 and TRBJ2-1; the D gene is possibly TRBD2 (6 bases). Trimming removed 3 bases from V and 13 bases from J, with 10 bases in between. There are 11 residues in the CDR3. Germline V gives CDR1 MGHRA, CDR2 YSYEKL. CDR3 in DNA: TGCGCCAGCAGCCATTCGGGAGAACAGTTCTTC. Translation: CASSHSGEQFF.

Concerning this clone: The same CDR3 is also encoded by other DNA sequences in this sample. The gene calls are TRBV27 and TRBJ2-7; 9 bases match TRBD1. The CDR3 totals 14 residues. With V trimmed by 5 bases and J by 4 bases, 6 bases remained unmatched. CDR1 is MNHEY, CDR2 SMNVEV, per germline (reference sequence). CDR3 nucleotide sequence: TGTGCCAGCAGTCCGGGGACAGGGTTGTACGAGCAGTACTTC. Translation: CASSPGTGLYEQYF.

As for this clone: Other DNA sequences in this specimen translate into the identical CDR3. CDR3 DNA: TGTGCCAGTAGTATGGTAAGGGATCAGCCCCAGCATTTT. It codes for CASSMVRDQPQHF. J is TRBJ1-5 and V is TRBV19; D is uncertain. Germline values: CDR1 LNHDA, CDR2 SQIVND (reference sequence). The CDR3 loop spans 13 amino acids. V dropped 3 bases and J dropped 5 bases, with 8 bases sitting between them.

The CDR3 coding sequence is TGTGCCAGCAGTTTAATGTCCACAGATACGCAGTATTTT. Amino acids: CASSLMSTDTQYF. This chain links TRBV27 with TRBJ2-3; D gene ambiguous. The CDR3 has 13 amino acids. The germline V gene encodes CDR1 MNHEY and CDR2 SMNVEV (reference sequence). The V end was cut by 2 bases, the J end by 2 bases, with 5 bases between.

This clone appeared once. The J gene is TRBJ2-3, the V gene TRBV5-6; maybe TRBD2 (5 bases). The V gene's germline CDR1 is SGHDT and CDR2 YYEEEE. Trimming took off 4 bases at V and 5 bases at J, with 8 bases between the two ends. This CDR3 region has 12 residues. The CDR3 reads CASSLGRDTQYF. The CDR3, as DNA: TGTGCCAGCAGCCTGGGGAGAGATACGCAGTATTTT.

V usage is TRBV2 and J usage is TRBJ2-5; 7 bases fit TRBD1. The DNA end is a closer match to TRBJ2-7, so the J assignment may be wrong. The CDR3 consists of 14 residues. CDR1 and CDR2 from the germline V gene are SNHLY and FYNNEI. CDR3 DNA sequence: TGTGCCAGCAGTGCCCTGACAGGGACCTACGAGCAGTACTTC. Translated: CASSALTGTYEQYF.

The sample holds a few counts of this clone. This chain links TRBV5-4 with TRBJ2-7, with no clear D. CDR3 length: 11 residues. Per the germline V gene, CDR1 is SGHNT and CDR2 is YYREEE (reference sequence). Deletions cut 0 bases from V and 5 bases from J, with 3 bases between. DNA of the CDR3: TGTGCCAGCAGCTTGGATAACGAGCAGTACTTC. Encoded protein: CASSLDNEQYF.

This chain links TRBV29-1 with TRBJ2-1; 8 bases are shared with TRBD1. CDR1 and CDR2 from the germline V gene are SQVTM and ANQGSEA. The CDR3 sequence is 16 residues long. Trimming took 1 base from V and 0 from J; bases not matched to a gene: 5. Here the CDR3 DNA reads TGCAGCGTTGAAGGGGCGACAGGGGACTCCTACAATGAGCAGTTCTTC. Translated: CSVEGATGDSYNEQFF.

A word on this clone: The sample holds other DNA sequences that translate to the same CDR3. The CDR3 is CASSLGTYEQYF. CDR3 nucleotide sequence: TGTGCCAGCAGCTTAGGAACCTACGAGCAGTACTTC. This chain connects TRBV7-9 to TRBJ2-7; D is undetermined. Germline V gives CDR1 SEHNR, CDR2 FQNEAQ (reference sequence). The CDR3 is 12 residues long. The V end lost 1 base, the J end lost 2 bases, and 3 bases lay between the germline ends.

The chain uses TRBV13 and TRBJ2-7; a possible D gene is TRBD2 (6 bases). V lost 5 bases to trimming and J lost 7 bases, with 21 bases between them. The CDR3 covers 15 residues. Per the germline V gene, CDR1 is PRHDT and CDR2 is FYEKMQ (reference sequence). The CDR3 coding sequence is TGTGCCAGCAGCCCCCCGGGCAGGGACTCCCCGGAGCAGTACTTC. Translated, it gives CASSPPGRDSPEQYF.

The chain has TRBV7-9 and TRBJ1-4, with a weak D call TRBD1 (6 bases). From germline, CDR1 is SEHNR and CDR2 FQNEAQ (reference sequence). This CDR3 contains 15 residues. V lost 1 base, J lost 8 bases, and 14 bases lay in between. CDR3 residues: CASSLDRAVLEKLFF. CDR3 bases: TGTGCCAGCAGCTTAGACAGGGCCGTCTTGGAAAAACTGTTTTTT.

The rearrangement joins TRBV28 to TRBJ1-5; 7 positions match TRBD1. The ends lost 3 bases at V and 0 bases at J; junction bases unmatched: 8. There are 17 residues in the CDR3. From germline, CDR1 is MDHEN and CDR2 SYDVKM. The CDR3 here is CASSLIGGLNSNQPQHF. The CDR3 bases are TGTGCCAGCAGTTTGATAGGGGGCCTGAATAGCAATCAGCCCCAGCATTTT.

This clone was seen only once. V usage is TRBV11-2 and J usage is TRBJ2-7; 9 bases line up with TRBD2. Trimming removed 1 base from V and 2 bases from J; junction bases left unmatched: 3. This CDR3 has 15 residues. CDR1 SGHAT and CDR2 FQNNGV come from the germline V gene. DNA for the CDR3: TGTGCCAGCAGCTTAGGGAGCGGGGGGACCTACGAGCAGTACTTC. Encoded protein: CASSLGSGGTYEQYF.

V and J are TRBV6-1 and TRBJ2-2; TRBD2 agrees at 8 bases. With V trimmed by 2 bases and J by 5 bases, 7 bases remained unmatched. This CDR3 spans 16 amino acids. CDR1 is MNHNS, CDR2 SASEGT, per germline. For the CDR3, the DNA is TGTGCCAGCAGTGAACTAGCGGGTCTCATTACCGGGGAGCTGTTTTTT. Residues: CASSELAGLITGELFF.

The CDR3 region has the DNA TGCGCCAGCAGCCCTAGCGATTCTACCTACGAGCAGTACTTC. It yields the protein CASSPSDSTYEQYF. This chain uses TRBV4-1 with TRBJ2-7; possible D gene TRBD2, 6 bases. Trimming left V 4 bases short and J 2 bases short, with 12 bases between. The germline V gene has CDR1 MGHRA and CDR2 YSYEKL. The CDR3 extends over 14 amino acids.

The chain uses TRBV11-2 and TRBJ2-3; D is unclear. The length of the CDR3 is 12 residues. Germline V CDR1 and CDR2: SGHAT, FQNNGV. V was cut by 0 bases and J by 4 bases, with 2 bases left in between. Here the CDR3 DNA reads TGTGCCAGCAGCTTAGAGTCAGATACGCAGTATTTT. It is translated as CASSLESDTQYF.

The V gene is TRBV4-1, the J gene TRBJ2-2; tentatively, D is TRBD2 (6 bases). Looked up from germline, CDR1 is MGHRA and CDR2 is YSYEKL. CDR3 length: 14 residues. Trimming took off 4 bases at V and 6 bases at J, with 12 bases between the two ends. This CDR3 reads CASSPARLAGELFF. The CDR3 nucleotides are TGCGCCAGCAGCCCCGCTAGACTAGCCGGGGAGCTGTTTTTT.

For the CDR3, the DNA is TGTGCCAGCAGTTTCGCGGGAGCCACAGATACGCAGTATTTT. This gives the protein CASSFAGATDTQYF. V gene TRBV27 combines with J gene TRBJ2-3, with 7 bases fitting TRBD2. This CDR3 is built from 14 residues. Looked up from germline, CDR1 is MNHEY and CDR2 is SMNVEV (reference sequence). V shed 3 bases, J shed 2 bases, and the junction held 2 bases outside the gene matches.

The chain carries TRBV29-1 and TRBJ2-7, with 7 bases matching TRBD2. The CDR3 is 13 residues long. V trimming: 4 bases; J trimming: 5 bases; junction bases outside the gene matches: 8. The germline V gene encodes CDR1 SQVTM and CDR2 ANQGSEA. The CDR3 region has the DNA TGCAGCGTTGTGGGGGAGGGGATCGACGAGCAGTACTTC. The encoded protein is CSVVGEGIDEQYF.